This T cell receptor (beta chain) stems from a study of blood T cell repertoires in COVID-19. Germline-derived CDR1 and CDR2 are SGHTS and YDEGEE. V lost 3 bases and J lost 3; bases outside the gene matches: 1. The CDR3 totals 13 residues. Measured with immunoSEQ multiplex PCR; TCRdb has only the in-frame clones, and not every one. The sample lists 110,000 to 150,000 clones, 70% to 90% occurring once. The origin of this receptor is a woman between 45 and 60 years old with acute or convalescent COVID-19. Specimen: peripheral blood. The gene calls are TRBV5-8 and TRBJ2-5, with TRBD1 matching over 8 bases. CDR3 bases: TGTGCCAGCAGCTCGGACAGGGAAGAGACCCAGTACTTC. This codes for CASSSDREETQYF. Drawing the rest from reference TRBV5-8 and TRBJ2-5, the complete variable domain is EAGVTQSPTHLIKTRGQQATLRCSPISGHTSVYWYQQALGLGLQFLLWYDEGEERNRGNFPPRFSGRQFPNYSSELNVNALELEDSALYLCASSSDREETQYFGPGTRLLVL.